A selection of T cell receptor beta chains follows, all from one sample in a study of T-cell memory formation after mild COVID-19. MiXCR, applied by TCRdb to the 5' RACE reads, yields one record per CDR3 protein. The sample shows some 300,000 distinct CDR3 sequences, around 19% of them seen only once. Specimen: PBMCs or a T cell subset sorted from them (not recorded which). Receptor source: a man in his late teens or twenties who had mild COVID-19 (a few samples of this study predate the infection). Cell type and time point are not known. Each CDR3 is given with its conserved first and last residue. A D gene is named only where the DNA matches it firmly. Expanded clones get a size class; other rows say once, few or many, or leave the size out.

few,-,TRBJ1-5,TRBV12-3/TRBV12-4,CASSLEGTAEQPQHF,TGTGCCAGCAGTTTGGAGGGGACGGCGGAACAGCCCCAGCATTTT
few,-,TRBJ1-1,TRBV12-3/TRBV12-4,CASGPGYTEAFF,TGTGCCAGCGGCCCGGGGTACACTGAAGCTTTCTTT
few,-,TRBJ2-4,TRBV6-6,CASSYSVGGRENIQYF,TGTGCCAGCAGTTACTCGGTCGGGGGCAGGGAAAACATTCAGTACTTC
few,-,TRBJ2-4,TRBV11-2,CASSLQVGRGALKNIQYF,TGTGCCAGCAGCTTACAGGTTGGGCGCGGAGCCCTCAAAAACATTCAGTACTTC
few,-,TRBJ1-5,TRBV28,CASSPPIVQPQHF,TGTGCCAGCAGTCCACCAATAGTCCAGCCCCAGCATTTT
-,-,TRBJ2-3,TRBV12-3/TRBV12-4,CASSPRPGGTGDTQYF,TGTGCCAGCAGTCCCAGACCTGGGGGCACCGGGGATACGCAGTATTTT
-,-,TRBJ1-2,TRBV6-6,CASNESVKIPSRTF,TGTGCCAGCAACGAGTCAGTCAAAATCCCTTCACGGACCTTC
few,TRBD1,TRBJ1-1,TRBV6-5,CASSSPGRGDTEAFF,TGTGCCAGCAGTTCCCCCGGCAGGGGGGACACTGAAGCTTTCTTT
-,-,TRBJ2-3,TRBV7-2,CATGITDTQYF,TGTGCTACCGGGATCACAGATACGCAGTATTTT
-,-,TRBJ2-7,TRBV5-1,CASSLGPDEQYF,TGCGCCAGCAGCTTGGGTCCGGACGAGCAGTACTTC
few,TRBD2,TRBJ2-4,TRBV3-1,CASSQELAGGVKNIQYF,TGTGCCAGCAGCCAAGAACTAGCGGGGGGAGTCAAAAACATTCAGTACTTC
-,-,TRBJ2-1,TRBV29-1,CSVEVWGGRSEQFF,TGCAGCGTTGAAGTCTGGGGGGGCCGGAGTGAGCAGTTCTTC
few,TRBD1,TRBJ2-7,TRBV28,CASSLGAGGIYEQYF,TGTGCCAGCAGTTTAGGGGCAGGGGGCATCTACGAGCAGTACTTC
-,-,TRBJ2-2,TRBV5-1,CASSRGTTNTGELFF,TGCGCCAGCAGCAGGGGGACAACTAACACCGGGGAGCTGTTTTTT
-,-,TRBJ2-3,TRBV7-2,CASSLDASTDTQYF,TGTGCCAGCAGCTTAGACGCTAGCACAGATACGCAGTATTTT
-,-,TRBJ2-5,TRBV2,CASSRYKETQYF,TGTGCCAGCAGCCGGTATAAAGAGACCCAGTACTTC
-,-,TRBJ1-5,TRBV4-1,CASGDNQPQHF,TGCGCCAGCGGAGACAATCAGCCCCAGCATTTT
-,-,TRBJ1-3,TRBV5-6,CASRSGIGVDTGNTIYF,TGTGCCAGCAGGTCCGGGATTGGGGTTGATACTGGAAACACCATATATTTT
-,-,TRBJ2-7,TRBV5-1,CASRPQTGSLYEQYF,TGCGCCAGCAGGCCGCAAACAGGGTCGCTCTACGAGCAGTACTTC
many,-,TRBJ1-6,TRBV4-1,CASSQAGLNNSPLHF,TGCGCCAGCAGCCAAGCGGGTTTAAATAATTCACCCCTCCACTTT
few,-,TRBJ2-1,TRBV29-1,CSVHLSQAYNEQFF,TGCAGCGTTCACCTTTCGCAGGCCTACAATGAGCAGTTCTTC
-,TRBD2,TRBJ2-5,TRBV7-2,CASSLGTRGTQETQYF,TGTGCCAGCAGCTTAGGGACTAGAGGGACTCAAGAGACCCAGTACTTC
few,TRBD2,TRBJ2-5,TRBV6-5,CASQMGLAKGETQYF,TGTGCCAGCCAAATGGGACTAGCGAAGGGAGAGACCCAGTACTTC
once,TRBD1,TRBJ2-3,TRBV9,CASSPLLGAGTGATDTQYF,TGTGCCAGCAGCCCCCTATTGGGGGCGGGGACAGGGGCCACAGATACGCAGTATTTT
many,-,TRBJ1-3,TRBV18,CASSLDRSRNTIYF,TGTGCCAGCTCACTTGACAGGAGCAGAAACACCATATATTTT
many,-,TRBJ1-5,TRBV6-5,CASSQSNSNQPQHF,TGTGCCAGCAGTCAGAGTAATAGCAATCAGCCCCAGCATTTT
-,TRBD2,TRBJ2-3,TRBV20-1,CSAPPGGDTQYF,TGCAGTGCTCCCCCGGGGGGAGATACGCAGTATTTT
-,TRBD1,TRBJ1-4,TRBV6-5,CASSDRGLGEKLFF,TGTGCCAGCAGTGACAGGGGGCTCGGGGAAAAACTGTTTTTT
-,TRBD1,TRBJ1-3,TRBV12-3/TRBV12-4,CASRSDRGGGNTIYF,TGTGCCAGCAGGTCCGACAGGGGGGGAGGAAACACCATATATTTT
few,-,TRBJ1-1,TRBV7-2,CASSFWGGGTEAFF,TGTGCCAGCAGCTTCTGGGGTGGCGGCACTGAAGCTTTCTTT
-,TRBD2,TRBJ2-7,TRBV6-6,CASSSHTSGSYEQYF,TGTGCCAGCAGTTCTCACACTAGCGGCTCCTACGAGCAGTACTTC
many,-,TRBJ2-2,TRBV3-1,CASSQGSGELFF,TGTGCCAGCAGCCAGGGGTCCGGGGAGCTGTTTTTT
-,-,TRBJ2-5,TRBV18,CASSPPRGQETQYF,TGTGCCAGCTCACCACCCCGGGGCCAAGAGACCCAGTACTTC
-,-,TRBJ2-7,TRBV11-1,CASSLYGGGSEQYF,TGTGCCAGCAGCTTATATGGCGGGGGCTCGGAGCAGTACTTC
-,-,TRBJ2-3,TRBV7-6,CASSPEEDGTDTQYF,TGTGCCAGCAGCCCGGAGGAGGATGGGACAGATACGCAGTATTTT
-,-,TRBJ2-4,TRBV7-2,CASSSKTVVCAKNIQYF,TGTGCCAGCAGCTCGAAGACCGTGGTGTGTGCCAAAAACATTCAGTACTTC
few,TRBD2,TRBJ2-3,TRBV7-9,CASSARTSGTGDGTQYF,TGTGCCAGCAGCGCCCGGACTAGCGGGACCGGGGATGGTACGCAGTATTTT
few,-,TRBJ2-2,TRBV23-1,CASSQPGAQGTGELFF,TGCGCCAGCAGTCAACCAGGGGCGCAGGGGACCGGGGAGCTGTTTTTT
few,-,TRBJ1-5,TRBV7-2,CASSLDQGLQHF,TGTGCCAGCAGCTTGGATCAGGGACTCCAGCATTTT
many,TRBD1,TRBJ1-2,TRBV4-1,CASSPGQEYGYTF,TGCGCCAGCAGCCCGGGACAGGAATATGGCTACACCTTC
-,-,TRBJ1-6,TRBV20-1,CSAKETANSPLHF,TGCAGTGCCAAGGAGACGGCAAATTCACCCCTCCACTTT
few,TRBD2,TRBJ2-4,TRBV6-6,CASSYQGGNIQYF,TGTGCCAGCAGTTACCAGGGAGGGAACATTCAGTACTTC
few,TRBD2,TRBJ2-3,TRBV15,CATSQLAGRSTDTQYF,TGTGCCACCAGCCAATTAGCGGGGCGTTCCACAGATACGCAGTATTTT
-,TRBD2,TRBJ2-7,TRBV5-1,CASSAGLASREQYF,TGCGCCAGCAGCGCTGGACTAGCGTCTCGCGAGCAGTACTTC
-,-,TRBJ1-6,TRBV10-3,CAISERRTLGGSPLHF,TGTGCCATCAGTGAGAGGAGGACCCTTGGGGGTTCACCCCTCCACTTT
few,-,TRBJ2-4,TRBV5-6,CASSALSKNIQYF,TGTGCCAGCTCAGCTTTAAGTAAAAACATTCAGTACTTC
-,-,TRBJ2-3,TRBV19,CASSTSSPSTDTQYF,TGTGCCAGTAGTACCTCTAGCCCTAGCACAGATACGCAGTATTTT